The 9 T cell receptor beta chains reported below all come from one sample, sequenced in a study of glioma-infiltrating T cells. Amplification of TCR alpha and beta CDR3 regions from RNA used iRepertoire nested multiplex PCR. Using its own MiXCR run on the multiplex PCR reads, TCRdb lists one record per CDR3 protein. The sample includes a few hundred thousand distinct CDR3 sequences, about 40% seen only once; the top ten take about 12%. The sample was glioma tissue, nonneoplastic brain tissue, or PBMCs (not recorded which). The receptors were sampled from a human donor with low-grade glioma or glioblastoma, undergoing nonglioma brain surgery, or in good health (not recorded which).

Notes on this clonotype: One junction end disagrees with the germline gene, perhaps due to a read error. V usage is TRBV7-2 and J usage is TRBJ1-5; D is ambiguous. This CDR3 comprises 15 residues. Germline values: CDR1 SGHTA, CDR2 FQGNSA. The CDR3, as DNA: TGTGCCAGCAGCTTAGAAGGCGATAGCAATCAGACCCAGCATTTT. Its protein is CASSLEGDSNQTQHF. The full variable domain, rest sourced from reference TRBV7-2 and TRBJ1-5, is GAGVSQSPSNKVTEKGKDVELRCDPISGHTALYWYRQSLGQGLEFLIYFQGNSAPDKSGLPSDRFSAERTGGSVSTLTIQRTQQEDSAVYLCASSLEGDSNQTQHFGDGTRLSIL.

Concerning this clonotype: A much bigger clone sits one base away, suggesting this may be a read error. The chain uses TRBV6-6 and TRBJ1-1, with D perhaps matching TRBD1 (6 bases). This CDR3 is 13 amino acids long. The V gene lost 9 bases and the J gene lost 3 bases, with 14 bases spanning the gap. In germline, CDR1 is MNHNY, CDR2 SVGAGI (reference sequence). CDR3 nucleotides: TGTGCCAGTCAGGGGCGGACGGACACTGAAGCTTTCTTT. Translating gives CASQGRTDTEAFF.

CDR3 region: CSASPTSGNGLGSEQFF. The CDR3 nucleotides are TGCAGTGCTAGCCCGACTAGCGGGAATGGATTGGGAAGTGAGCAGTTCTTC. This chain links TRBV20-1 with TRBJ2-1; TRBD2 aligns across 11 bases. CDR1 and CDR2 from the germline V gene are DFQATT and SNEGSKA (reference sequence). The CDR3 covers 17 residues. With V trimmed by 3 bases and J by 9 bases, 16 bases remained unmatched.

This clonotype was observed at least ten times. The chain links TRBV28 to TRBJ2-1, with 12 bases fitting TRBD2. The CDR3 length is 17 residues. With V trimmed by 5 bases and J by 7 bases, 12 bases remained unmatched. Per the germline V gene, CDR1 is MDHEN and CDR2 is SYDVKM. The CDR3 loop is CASSPTSGRFGVNEQFF. As DNA, the CDR3 is TGTGCCAGCAGTCCTACTAGCGGGAGGTTTGGGGTTAATGAGCAGTTCTTC.

The table lists this clonotype with many counts. The genes are TRBV27 and TRBJ2-7; 8 nucleotides line up with TRBD2. The CDR3 contains 15 residues. The germline V gene has CDR1 MNHEY and CDR2 SMNVEV (reference sequence). After removal of 3 bases from V and 0 bases from J, the junction contained 4 bases not matched to a gene. CDR3 sequence (DNA): TGTGCCAGCAGTTTGATTAGCGGGACCTCCTACGAGCAGTACTTC. Its translation: CASSLISGTSYEQYF.

Worth noting for this clonotype: A much larger clone differs by one base, so this may be a read error. This chain uses TRBV18 with TRBJ1-1; no reliable D call. Germline V CDR1 and CDR2: KGHSH, LQKENI. Trimming removed 5 bases at V and 0 bases at J, with 16 bases between. There are 16 residues in the CDR3. In nucleotides, the CDR3 is TGTGCCAGCTCAGTAGCTCTGGTGTCCATGAACACTGAAGCTTTCTTT. The encoded protein is CASSVALVSMNTEAFF.

For this clonotype: In this CDR3 the conserved last residue, phenylalanine or tryptophan, is missing, so a read error is likely. This rearrangement joins TRBV19 to TRBJ2-7; TRBD1 is a possible D gene (6 bases). CDR1 and CDR2 (germline): LNHDA, SQIVND (reference sequence). CDR3 size: 14 residues. The ends were cut back, 5 bases at V and 1 base at J, with 12 bases in the middle. The CDR3 is CASSSQGRSYEQYL. The CDR3, as DNA: TGTGCCAGTAGTTCCCAGGGGCGATCCTACGAGCAGTACTTA.

In the case of this clonotype: A much larger clone lies one base from this, so it may be a read error. The CDR3: CASSPNLLSDEQYF. The CDR3, as DNA: TGTGCCAGCAGTCCAAATCTCCTCTCCGACGAGCAGTACTTC. The genes are TRBV28 and TRBJ2-7; D unclear. CDR1 is MDHEN and CDR2 is SYDVKM in the germline V gene. The CDR3 is made up of 14 amino acids.

This clonotype has ten or more counts. The CDR3 DNA is TGTGCCAGCAGCCCGGACAGGGTCAGGGATGGCTACACCTTC. Amino acid sequence: CASSPDRVRDGYTF. This chain connects TRBV7-6 to TRBJ1-2; 8 nucleotides match TRBD1. V shed 5 bases, J shed 6 bases, and the junction held 8 bases outside the gene matches. CDR3 length: 14 residues. From germline, CDR1 is SGHVS and CDR2 FNYEAQ.